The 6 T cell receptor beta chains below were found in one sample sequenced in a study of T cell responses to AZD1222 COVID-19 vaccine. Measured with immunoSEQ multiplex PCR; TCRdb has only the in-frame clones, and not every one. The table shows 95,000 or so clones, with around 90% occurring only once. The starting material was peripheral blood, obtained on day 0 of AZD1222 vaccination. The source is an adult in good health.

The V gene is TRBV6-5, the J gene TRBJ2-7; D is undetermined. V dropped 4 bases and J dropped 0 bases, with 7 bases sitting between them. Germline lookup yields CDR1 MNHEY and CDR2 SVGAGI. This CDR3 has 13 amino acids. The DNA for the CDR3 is TGTGCCAGCAGTTCCTTGAGCTCCTACGAGCAGTACTTC. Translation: CASSSLSSYEQYF.

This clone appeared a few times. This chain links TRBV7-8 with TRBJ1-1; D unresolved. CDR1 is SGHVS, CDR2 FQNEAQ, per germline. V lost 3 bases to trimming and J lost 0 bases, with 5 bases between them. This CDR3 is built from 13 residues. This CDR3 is CASSLGMNTEAFF. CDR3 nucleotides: TGTGCCAGCAGCTTGGGCATGAACACTGAAGCTTTCTTT.

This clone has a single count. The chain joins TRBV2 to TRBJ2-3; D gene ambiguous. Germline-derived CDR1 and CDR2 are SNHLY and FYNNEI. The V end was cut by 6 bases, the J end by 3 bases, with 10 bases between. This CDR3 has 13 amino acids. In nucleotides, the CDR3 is TGTGCCAGCAGGATGCTAGAGACAGATACGCAGTATTTT. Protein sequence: CASRMLETDTQYF.

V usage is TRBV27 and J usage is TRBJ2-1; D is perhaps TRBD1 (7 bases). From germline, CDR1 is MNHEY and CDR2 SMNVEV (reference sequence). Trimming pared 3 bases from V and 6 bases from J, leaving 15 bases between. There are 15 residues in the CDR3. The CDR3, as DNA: TGTGCCAGCAGTTTCGCCAGGGGGGCGGCCAATGAGCAGTTCTTC. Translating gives CASSFARGAANEQFF.

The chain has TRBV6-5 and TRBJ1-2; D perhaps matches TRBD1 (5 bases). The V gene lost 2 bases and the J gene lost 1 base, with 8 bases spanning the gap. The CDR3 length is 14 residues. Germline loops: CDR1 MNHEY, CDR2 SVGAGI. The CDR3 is CASSYDSVNYGYTF. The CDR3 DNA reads TGTGCCAGCAGTTACGACAGCGTTAACTATGGCTACACCTTC.

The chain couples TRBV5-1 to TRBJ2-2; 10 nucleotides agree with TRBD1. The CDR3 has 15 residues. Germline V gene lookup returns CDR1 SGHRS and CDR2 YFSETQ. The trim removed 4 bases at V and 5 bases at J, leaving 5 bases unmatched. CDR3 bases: TGCGCCAGCAGCAAGGACAGGGGGTTGACCGGGGAGCTGTTTTTT. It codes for CASSKDRGLTGELFF.